This T cell receptor (beta chain) was captured by sequencing in a study of post-analysis software for immune sequencing data. Comment on this clonotype: Its antigen is not identified.

Broader study findings: Patients used five TRBV segments, including TRBV5-6, TRBV5-1 and TRBV20-1, more often than controls. By F measure, samples from a shared preparation batch strongly co-clustered.

The TCR beta cDNA libraries contained unique molecular identifiers. Roughly 500,000 cDNA molecules were obtained per 1 to 10 million input T cells. TCRdb ran MiXCR on the PCR reads and lists one entry per CDR3 protein. The table shows approximately 730,000 distinct CDR3 sequences, with 46% occurring only once. CDR3 length: 16 amino acids. Trimming left V 1 base short and J 0 bases short, with 14 bases between. CDR1 SGHDT and CDR2 YYEEEE come from the germline V gene. This chain joins TRBV5-6 and TRBJ2-7, with a possible D match to TRBD2 (6 bases). The sequencing input was blood. This sequence was found in a girl under 18 with multiple sclerosis. The CDR3 coding sequence is TGTGCCAGCAGCTTGCCGGGGGAGGCGGACTCCTACGAGCAGTACTTC. Translating it yields CASSLPGEADSYEQYF.